A single sample gave rise to the 28 T cell receptor beta chains below, sequenced in a study of blood T cells in healthy people across ages. A sample-barcoded 5' primer and a J-beta primer mix were used in a second PCR of roughly 7 to 11 cycles. TCRdb redid the calling of the 5' RACE reads with MiXCR, one entry per CDR3 protein. Among hundreds of thousands of distinct CDR3 sequences, approximately 44% were seen once, and the ten largest hold about a fifth. The sample consisted of blood. The source is a man aged 55 to 70 in good health.

This clonotype has just one count. This sequence joins TRBV9 and TRBJ1-1, with a possible D match to TRBD1 (6 bases). This CDR3 spans 15 amino acids. The germline V gene encodes CDR1 SGDLS and CDR2 YYNGEE. The V gene lost 3 bases and the J gene lost 3 bases, with 15 bases spanning the gap. The CDR3 region is CASSDTGTRDTEAFF. The CDR3 DNA follows: TGTGCCAGCAGCGATACAGGGACTAGGGACACTGAAGCTTTCTTT.

This clonotype showed up many times. The chain employs TRBV7-2 and TRBJ2-5; TRBD1 matches at 10 bases. Germline CDR1 reads SGHTA; CDR2 reads FQGNSA. The CDR3 spans 16 residues. V dropped 5 bases and J dropped 2; count of bases not matched to a gene: 8. This CDR3 reads CASSQGQGGSQETQYF. The CDR3 bases are TGTGCCAGCAGCCAAGGACAGGGGGGGAGTCAAGAGACCCAGTACTTC.

This clonotype was recorded a few times. The chain is built from TRBV2 and TRBJ2-7; 7 nucleotides agree with TRBD2. The CDR3 is made up of 14 amino acids. The germline gives CDR1 SNHLY, CDR2 FYNNEI. The V and J ends lost 3 bases and 3 bases, in that order; junction bases with no gene match: 5. The CDR3 DNA is TGTGCCAGCAGTGATCGGAGCGGGATCTACGAGCAGTACTTC. It translates to CASSDRSGIYEQYF.

This clonotype was seen once. The CDR3 DNA sequence: TGTGCCAGCAGATTCATAGGAGATGTGCAGTATTTT. Its protein is CASRFIGDVQYF. The chain combines TRBV12-3 or TRBV12-4 with TRBJ2-3; D remains unclear. CDR3 size: 12 residues. Trimming pared 6 bases from V and 11 bases from J, leaving 15 bases between.

There are a few counts of this clonotype. This sequence joins TRBV29-1 and TRBJ1-1, with 10 bases that match TRBD1. The germline V gene has CDR1 SQVTM and CDR2 ANQGSEA. The V and J ends lost 5 bases and 0 bases, in that order; junction bases with no gene match: 6. The CDR3 sequence is 15 residues long. In DNA form, the CDR3 reads TGCAGCGTTACTCGACAGGGGGCCCTGAACACTGAAGCTTTCTTT. Translation: CSVTRQGALNTEAFF.

This clonotype was seen a handful of times. This chain uses TRBV5-1 with TRBJ2-7, with TRBD2 identical over 11 bases. V was pared by 4 bases and J by 0 bases, with 15 bases of the junction left unmatched. The germline V gene has CDR1 SGHRS and CDR2 YFSETQ. There are 19 residues in the CDR3. This CDR3 reads CASSLAKLAGVKDSYEQYF. The CDR3 region has the DNA TGCGCCAGCAGCCTGGCGAAACTAGCGGGGGTAAAGGACTCCTACGAGCAGTACTTC.

This clonotype was seen more than once but under ten times. The chain joins TRBV6-7 to TRBJ1-6, with D unclear. TRBV6-7 is placed among ORFs of uncertain function. V lost 11 bases and J lost 0, with 23 bases in between. CDR3 length: 18 residues. The CDR3, as DNA: TGTGCCGTAGGCTTCGGCCGCCAGACCAGCTCCTATAATTCACCCCTCCACTTT. Residues: CAVGFGRQTSSYNSPLHF.

The rearrangement links TRBV28 to TRBJ1-2; the match to TRBD1 covers 8 bases. CDR3 length: 15 residues. Germline V lookup: CDR1 MDHEN, CDR2 SYDVKM. Trimming removed 5 bases from V and 4 bases from J; junction bases left unmatched: 9. Here the CDR3 reads CASSRRDRQAYGYTF. Here the CDR3 DNA reads TGTGCCAGCAGTCGCCGGGACAGGCAGGCCTATGGCTACACCTTC.

The chain employs TRBV7-9 and TRBJ2-1; 9 nucleotides align to TRBD2. The CDR3 is made up of 16 amino acids. The V gene end was trimmed by 7 bases and the J gene end by 5 bases; junction bases not matched to a gene: 12. Per germline, CDR1 SEHNR and CDR2 FQNEAQ (reference sequence). As DNA, the CDR3 is TGTGCCAGCAACCTGGGGGCAGCGGGGGGCCACAATGAGCAGTTCTTC. Its protein product is CASNLGAAGGHNEQFF.

The chain joins TRBV28 to TRBJ2-5; TRBD2 might be the D (5 bases). TRBJ2-7 matches the DNA end more closely, so the J call is doubtful. Germline values: CDR1 MDHEN, CDR2 SYDVKM. This CDR3 is built from 13 residues. CDR3 in amino acids: CASNATRIGEQYF. CDR3 bases: TGTGCCAGCAATGCAACTAGGATAGGCGAGCAGTACTTC.

This clonotype has a handful of counts. The chain joins TRBV4-3 to TRBJ1-1; no clear D gene. The CDR3 has 16 amino acids. Trimming removed 0 bases at V and 1 base at J, with 12 bases between. Germline values: CDR1 LGHNA, CDR2 YSLEER. As DNA, the CDR3 is TGCGCCAGCAGCCAAGATTGGAACGGACGGAACACTGAAGCTTTCTTT. Encoded protein: CASSQDWNGRNTEAFF.

The chain is built from TRBV2 and TRBJ2-3; no clear D gene. The V end was cut by 7 bases, the J end by 8 bases, with 22 bases between. The germline CDR1 and CDR2 sequences are SNHLY and FYNNEI. This CDR3 has 15 amino acids. In DNA, the CDR3 is TGTGCCAGCATTAAAAGCTCCCTTGGTTTAGGTACGCAGTATTTT. Residues: CASIKSSLGLGTQYF.

The chain carries TRBV20-1 and TRBJ2-4, with D perhaps matching TRBD2 (5 bases). Trimming cost V 6 bases and J 4 bases, with 25 bases left between them. The CDR3 covers 17 residues. Germline CDR1 is DFQATT and CDR2 is SNEGSKA (reference sequence). The CDR3 DNA reads as TGCAGTGCAAGTAAGCTCGAGGGTGGCCAAAAGAAAAACATTCAGTACTTC. This encodes CSASKLEGGQKKNIQYF.

This chain connects TRBV25-1 to TRBJ1-4, with D tentatively TRBD1 (5 bases). Trimming left V 3 bases short and J 8 bases short, with 7 bases between. The CDR3 spans 12 residues. Germline lookup yields CDR1 MGHDK and CDR2 SYGVNS. The CDR3 DNA reads as TGTGCCAGCAGTGATAACAGGGAAAAACTGTTTTTT. Translating it yields CASSDNREKLFF.

This clonotype was seen only a few times. The V gene is TRBV14, the J gene TRBJ2-7; tentatively, D is TRBD1 (5 bases). The CDR3 extends over 14 amino acids. V was pared by 4 bases and J by 3 bases, with 13 bases between. Germline CDR1 SGHDN, CDR2 FVKESK. CDR3 in amino acids: CASSRVAGFYEQYF. Written as DNA, the CDR3 is TGTGCCAGCAGCCGAGTAGCAGGGTTCTACGAGCAGTACTTC.

This clonotype was seen at least ten times. V is TRBV29-1 and J is TRBJ2-4; D might be TRBD1 or TRBD2, each matching 5 bases. CDR3 length: 13 residues. Germline CDR1 is SQVTM and CDR2 is ANQGSEA. Trimming cost V 5 bases and J 10 bases, with 18 bases left between them. The CDR3 is CSVRDLRFRIQYF. In nucleotides, the CDR3 is TGCAGCGTTAGGGACCTGCGTTTTCGGATTCAGTACTTC.

This sequence joins TRBV20-1 and TRBJ1-6; the match to TRBD1 covers 10 bases. The CDR3 contains 18 residues. The V gene end was trimmed by 2 bases and the J gene end by 5 bases; junction bases not matched to a gene: 12. Germline-derived CDR1 and CDR2 are DFQATT and SNEGSKA (reference sequence). The CDR3 sequence is CSARRWGQGRQDNSPLHF. CDR3 sequence (DNA): TGCAGTGCTAGACGATGGGGACAGGGGAGGCAAGATAATTCACCCCTCCACTTT.

This sequence joins TRBV20-1 and TRBJ2-5, with D tentatively TRBD2 (6 bases). The CDR3 contains 13 residues. Germline-derived CDR1 and CDR2 are DFQATT and SNEGSKA (reference sequence). Trimming removed 5 bases from V and 6 bases from J, with 16 bases in between. The CDR3 nucleotides read TGCAGTGCTGGGGGACTCTTTGGAAAGACCCAGTACTTC. Encoded protein: CSAGGLFGKTQYF.

The rearrangement uses TRBV2 and TRBJ1-4, with D unclear. The germline gives CDR1 SNHLY, CDR2 FYNNEI. CDR3 length: 13 residues. Trimming pared 5 bases from V and 9 bases from J, leaving 13 bases between. The CDR3 bases are TGTGCCAGCAGTCAGGAAGGACTTAAAAAACTGTTTTTT. It yields the protein CASSQEGLKKLFF.

This chain connects TRBV2 to TRBJ2-3, with D possibly TRBD1 on 5 matching bases. The CDR3 contains 14 residues. Germline CDR1 is SNHLY and CDR2 is FYNNEI. Trimming removed 3 bases at V and 2 bases at J, with 9 bases between. This CDR3 reads CASSEGRITDTQYF. The DNA of the CDR3 is TGTGCCAGCAGTGAGGGGCGAATCACAGATACGCAGTATTTT.

The V and J genes are TRBV7-9 and TRBJ2-5; 7 nucleotides match TRBD1. V dropped 5 bases and J dropped 12; count of bases not matched to a gene: 9. Germline V CDR1 and CDR2: SEHNR, FQNEAQ (reference sequence). The CDR3 is made up of 12 amino acids. For the CDR3, the DNA is TGTGCCAGCAGCCAAGCTGACAGGGTAGAGTACTTC. Translating it yields CASSQADRVEYF. Full variable domain (rest looked up from reference TRBV7-9 and TRBJ2-5): DTGVSQNPRHKITKRGQNVTFRCDPISEHNRLYWYRQTLGQGPEFLTYFQNEAQLEKSRLLSDRFSAERPKGSFSTLEIQRTEQGDSAMYLCASSQADRVEYFGPGTRLLVL.

The chain uses TRBV5-1 and TRBJ1-4, with D hard to call. Germline CDR1 and CDR2: SGHRS and YFSETQ. The CDR3 length is 14 residues. With 0 bases removed from V and 4 bases from J, the gap between germline ends came to 7 bases. The CDR3 nucleotides read TGCGCCAGCAGCTTGGGCTCACTTAATGAAAAACTGTTTTTT. It is translated as CASSLGSLNEKLFF.

Many counts were recorded for this clonotype. CDR3: CASSLDGYQETQYF. The CDR3 coding sequence is TGTGCCAGCAGCTTAGACGGGTACCAAGAGACCCAGTACTTC. The chain has TRBV7-2 and TRBJ2-5; unclear D gene. The CDR3 sequence is 14 residues long. Trimming pared 1 base from V and 0 bases from J, leaving 6 bases between. CDR1 and CDR2 (germline): SGHTA, FQGNSA.

This clonotype was counted between two and nine times. V and J are TRBV27 and TRBJ2-7; the match to TRBD1 covers 9 bases. The germline V gene encodes CDR1 MNHEY and CDR2 SMNVEV (reference sequence). V shed 4 bases and J 6 bases; nucleotides not matched to a gene: 7. This CDR3 has 14 residues. The CDR3 spells CASSSGTGSGEQYF. CDR3 DNA: TGTGCCAGCAGTTCCGGGACAGGGAGTGGCGAGCAGTACTTC.

The rearrangement links TRBV7-9 to TRBJ2-5; 7 bases fit TRBD1. Looked up from germline, CDR1 is SEHNR and CDR2 is FQNEAQ (reference sequence). The CDR3 covers 14 residues. The V gene end was trimmed by 8 bases and the J gene end by 1 base; junction bases not matched to a gene: 7. Written as DNA, the CDR3 is TGTGCCAGCGAGGGACAGACTACCCAAGAGACCCAGTACTTC. Protein: CASEGQTTQETQYF. The complete variable domain, with remaining parts taken from reference TRBV7-9 and TRBJ2-5, reads DTGVSQNPRHKITKRGQNVTFRCDPISEHNRLYWYRQTLGQGPEFLTYFQNEAQLEKSRLLSDRFSAERPKGSFSTLEIQRTEQGDSAMYLCASEGQTTQETQYFGPGTRLLVL.

The chain recombines TRBV5-1 with TRBJ1-1, with D possibly matching TRBD1 (5 bases). The V end lost 4 bases, the J end lost 8 bases, and 18 bases lay between the germline ends. From germline, CDR1 is SGHRS and CDR2 YFSETQ. The CDR3 length is 14 residues. The CDR3 DNA follows: TGCGCCAGCAGCGTGGAAAGGGGTGGCACCGAAGCTTTCTTT. Translated: CASSVERGGTEAFF. Complete variable domain (other parts from reference TRBV5-1 and TRBJ1-1): KAGVTQTPRYLIKTRGQQVTLSCSPISGHRSVSWYQQTPGQGLQFLFEYFSETQRNKGNFPGRFSGRQFSNSRSEMNVSTLELGDSALYLCASSVERGGTEAFFGQGTRLTVV.

The chain has TRBV4-1 and TRBJ2-6, with D hard to call. V shed 4 bases and J shed 2 bases, with 6 bases lying between them. Germline CDR1 and CDR2: MGHRA and YSYEKL. The CDR3 has 14 residues. CDR3 in DNA: TGCGCCAGCAGCCTCTTAACTGGGGCCAACGTCCTGACTTTC. Translating gives CASSLLTGANVLTF.

The V and J genes are TRBV6-2 or TRBV6-3 and TRBJ2-7, with a weak D call TRBD1 (6 bases). The CDR3 sequence is 15 residues long. The V gene lost 5 bases and the J gene lost 0 bases, with 14 bases spanning the gap. Germline V gives CDR1 MNHEY, CDR2 SVGEGT. The CDR3 nucleotides are TGTGCCAGCAGTCTACTCCGGGACAACTCCTACGAGCAGTACTTC. Translated: CASSLLRDNSYEQYF.